This is a list of T cell receptor beta chains from one sample in a study of T cells after yellow fever vaccination. TCRdb redid the calling of the 5' RACE reads with MiXCR, one entry per CDR3 protein. The table records 80,000 to 100,000 distinct CDR3 sequences, about 6% of them present only once. The source was CD8+ T cells sorted from PBMCs, collected 10 days after the yellow fever booster vaccination. All receptors derive from a man aged 18 to 29 who received the YFV17D yellow fever vaccine. Each CDR3 is given with its conserved first and last residue. Each record gives: V gene, D gene, clone size, J gene, CDR3 DNA, CDR3 protein. A D gene is named only where the DNA matches it firmly. Size values are once, few and many counts, or a class for expanded clones, and some rows have none.

V gene: TRBV11-2
D gene: TRBD1
clone size: few
J gene: TRBJ2-5
CDR3 DNA: TGTGCCAGCAGACTCTGGACAGGGATACAAGAGACCCAGTACTTC
CDR3 protein: CASRLWTGIQETQYF

V gene: TRBV15
D gene: TRBD1
clone size: .
J gene: TRBJ2-3
CDR3 DNA: TGTGCCACCAGCAGAGTAGGACAGGGCCGCACAGATACGCAGTATTTT
CDR3 protein: CATSRVGQGRTDTQYF

V gene: TRBV12-3/TRBV12-4
D gene: .
clone size: few
J gene: TRBJ2-5
CDR3 DNA: TGTGCCAGCAGTCCCGGACAGAGCCATCCCCTTTGGGGAGAGACCCAGTACTTC
CDR3 protein: CASSPGQSHPLWGETQYF

V gene: TRBV7-8
D gene: .
clone size: many
J gene: TRBJ2-7
CDR3 DNA: TGTGCCAGCAGCTTAGTTCCCTGGAGTAGCGAGCAGTACTTC
CDR3 protein: CASSLVPWSSEQYF

V gene: TRBV5-1
D gene: .
clone size: few
J gene: TRBJ1-5
CDR3 DNA: TGCGCCAGCAGCTTGGGTGGGGAGGATCAGCCCCAGCATTTT
CDR3 protein: CASSLGGEDQPQHF

V gene: TRBV5-1
D gene: .
clone size: .
J gene: TRBJ2-1
CDR3 DNA: TGCGCCAGCAGCTTGGAGGCCCATGGGGTTACGTATGAGCAGTTCTTC
CDR3 protein: CASSLEAHGVTYEQFF

V gene: TRBV19
D gene: .
clone size: .
J gene: TRBJ2-1
CDR3 DNA: TGTGCCAGTAGTTTCGGGGCTGAGCAGTTCTTC
CDR3 protein: CASSFGAEQFF

V gene: TRBV4-3
D gene: .
clone size: .
J gene: TRBJ2-1
CDR3 DNA: TGCGCCAGCAGCCAAGTAGTTGCTGCCAGGGCTAATGAGCAGTTCTTC
CDR3 protein: CASSQVVAARANEQFF

V gene: TRBV6-5
D gene: .
clone size: .
J gene: TRBJ2-1
CDR3 DNA: TGTGCCAGCACCCCTATTGGGGGGGCGGGCAATGAGCAGTTCTTC
CDR3 protein: CASTPIGGAGNEQFF

V gene: TRBV5-1
D gene: .
clone size: .
J gene: TRBJ1-1
CDR3 DNA: TGCGCCAGCAGTCCCCGGCGGGACACCGTTAAAGAAACCGGGGGTGAAGCTTTCTTT
CDR3 protein: CASSPRRDTVKETGGEAFF

V gene: TRBV12-5
D gene: .
clone size: many
J gene: TRBJ2-3
CDR3 DNA: TGTGCTAGTGGTTTGGGCAGGGGGGAAGAGGATACGCAGTATTTT
CDR3 protein: CASGLGRGEEDTQYF

V gene: TRBV5-6
D gene: .
clone size: .
J gene: TRBJ2-3
CDR3 DNA: TGTGCCAGCAGCTCTGTGAGGGCTGCGAGCACAGATACGCAGTATTTT
CDR3 protein: CASSSVRAASTDTQYF

V gene: TRBV11-3
D gene: .
clone size: many
J gene: TRBJ1-1
CDR3 DNA: TGTGCCAGCAGCTTAGTTGGCAGGGGCGGCATGAACACTGAAGCTTTCTTT
CDR3 protein: CASSLVGRGGMNTEAFF

V gene: TRBV12-3/TRBV12-4
D gene: TRBD2
clone size: many
J gene: TRBJ2-1
CDR3 DNA: TGTGCCAGCAGTTCCGGGGGGTCGGGCTACAATGAGCAGTTCTTC
CDR3 protein: CASSSGGSGYNEQFF

V gene: TRBV19
D gene: .
clone size: .
J gene: TRBJ2-1
CDR3 DNA: TGTGCCAGTAGTAGGACCGTGTGGAGTGAGCAGTTCTTC
CDR3 protein: CASSRTVWSEQFF

V gene: TRBV6-2/TRBV6-3
D gene: .
clone size: .
J gene: TRBJ2-2
CDR3 DNA: TGTGCCAGCAGTTACAACGGCAGAGACACCGGGGAGCTGTTTTTT
CDR3 protein: CASSYNGRDTGELFF

V gene: TRBV5-1
D gene: .
clone size: many
J gene: TRBJ2-1
CDR3 DNA: TGCGCCAGCAGCGCAAGCTCCTACAATGAGCAGTTCTTC
CDR3 protein: CASSASSYNEQFF

V gene: TRBV7-3
D gene: .
clone size: many
J gene: TRBJ2-6
CDR3 DNA: TGTGCCAGCAGCTCGGGTCTCTCTGGGGCCAACGTCCTGACTTTC
CDR3 protein: CASSSGLSGANVLTF

V gene: TRBV5-1
D gene: TRBD1
clone size: many
J gene: TRBJ2-1
CDR3 DNA: TGCGCCAGCGATACCGGGACAGGGGGCTACAATGAGCAGTTCTTC
CDR3 protein: CASDTGTGGYNEQFF

V gene: TRBV12-3/TRBV12-4
D gene: TRBD1
clone size: few
J gene: TRBJ2-6
CDR3 DNA: TGTGCCAGCAGCCCACAGGGGGCTGGTGGGGCCAACGTCCTGACTTTC
CDR3 protein: CASSPQGAGGANVLTF

V gene: TRBV7-2
D gene: .
clone size: many
J gene: TRBJ2-1
CDR3 DNA: TGTGCCAGCTCGTCGGGGTACAATGAGCAGTTCTTC
CDR3 protein: CASSSGYNEQFF

V gene: TRBV7-2
D gene: .
clone size: .
J gene: TRBJ2-1
CDR3 DNA: TGTGCCAGCGGACCGGGGGGCCAGTGGAATGAGCAGTTCTTC
CDR3 protein: CASGPGGQWNEQFF

V gene: TRBV12-3/TRBV12-4
D gene: .
clone size: many
J gene: TRBJ2-7
CDR3 DNA: TGTGCCAGCTCGGAGGGGGCCTACGAGCAGTACTTC
CDR3 protein: CASSEGAYEQYF

V gene: TRBV20-1
D gene: TRBD2
clone size: few
J gene: TRBJ2-2
CDR3 DNA: TGCAGTGCTTCAACCCCTACTAGCGGGGTTAACGCCGGGGAGCTGTTTTTT
CDR3 protein: CSASTPTSGVNAGELFF

V gene: TRBV12-3/TRBV12-4
D gene: .
clone size: few
J gene: TRBJ1-6
CDR3 DNA: TGTGCCAGCACCCTAGGGGTTCCACCCCTCCACTTT
CDR3 protein: CASTLGVPPLHF

V gene: TRBV2
D gene: TRBD1
clone size: .
J gene: TRBJ2-3
CDR3 DNA: TGTGCCAGCAGTTCCGGACAGGGGGCTTTTATAGATACGCAGTATTTT
CDR3 protein: CASSSGQGAFIDTQYF

V gene: TRBV5-1
D gene: .
clone size: few
J gene: TRBJ1-5
CDR3 DNA: TGCGCCAGCAGCTTTGAACCCGATCAGCCCCAGCATTTT
CDR3 protein: CASSFEPDQPQHF

V gene: TRBV7-2
D gene: TRBD1
clone size: few
J gene: TRBJ1-5
CDR3 DNA: TGTGCCAGCAGCCCCGGGACAGGGAGCTATCAGCCCCAGCATTTT
CDR3 protein: CASSPGTGSYQPQHF

V gene: TRBV7-3
D gene: .
clone size: few
J gene: TRBJ2-2
CDR3 DNA: TGTGCCAGCAGCTTTTCGGGGACCGGGGAGCTGTTTTTT
CDR3 protein: CASSFSGTGELFF

V gene: TRBV7-2
D gene: TRBD2
clone size: few
J gene: TRBJ2-2
CDR3 DNA: TGTGCCAGCAGCTTAGGACTAGCGGGGTCGGGGGAGCTGTTTTTT
CDR3 protein: CASSLGLAGSGELFF

V gene: TRBV5-1
D gene: .
clone size: many
J gene: TRBJ2-7
CDR3 DNA: TGCGCCAGCAGCTGGGGAGACAGCTACGAGCAGTACTTC
CDR3 protein: CASSWGDSYEQYF

V gene: TRBV20-1
D gene: .
clone size: .
J gene: TRBJ1-1
CDR3 DNA: TGCAGTGCTAGAGCGACCACTGAAGCTTTCTTT
CDR3 protein: CSARATTEAFF

V gene: TRBV7-8
D gene: .
clone size: few
J gene: TRBJ2-5
CDR3 DNA: TGTGCCAGCAGCTTAGGGGATGTGGGTCGGGAGACCCAGTACTTC
CDR3 protein: CASSLGDVGRETQYF

V gene: TRBV4-1
D gene: .
clone size: .
J gene: TRBJ1-4
CDR3 DNA: TGCGCCAGCAGCCCATTACAGGGAGGTGAAAAACTGTTTTTT
CDR3 protein: CASSPLQGGEKLFF

V gene: TRBV9
D gene: .
clone size: few
J gene: TRBJ2-2
CDR3 DNA: TGTGCCAGCAGCCCGAATTGGGGTATGGAGCTGTTTTTT
CDR3 protein: CASSPNWGMELFF

V gene: TRBV7-2
D gene: .
clone size: .
J gene: TRBJ2-2
CDR3 DNA: TGTGCCAGCAGCCCGGGACCGGCCGGCACCGGGGAGCTGTTTTTT
CDR3 protein: CASSPGPAGTGELFF

V gene: TRBV4-1
D gene: TRBD2
clone size: .
J gene: TRBJ2-3
CDR3 DNA: TGCGCCAGCAGCCCCGGGGCTAGCGGGGGCACAGATACGCAGTATTTT
CDR3 protein: CASSPGASGGTDTQYF

V gene: TRBV19
D gene: .
clone size: .
J gene: TRBJ2-7
CDR3 DNA: TGTGCCAGTAGTAGTGGGGAAGGACCCTACGAGCAGTACTTC
CDR3 protein: CASSSGEGPYEQYF

V gene: TRBV12-3/TRBV12-4
D gene: TRBD1
clone size: many
J gene: TRBJ1-4
CDR3 DNA: TGTGCCAGCAGTTTAATGACAGGGACTAATGAAAAACTGTTTTTT
CDR3 protein: CASSLMTGTNEKLFF

V gene: TRBV19
D gene: TRBD1
clone size: .
J gene: TRBJ1-5
CDR3 DNA: TGTGCCAGTAGATTGATTTCAGGGGGCATTCAGCCCCAGCATTTT
CDR3 protein: CASRLISGGIQPQHF

V gene: TRBV12-3/TRBV12-4
D gene: .
clone size: few
J gene: TRBJ2-7
CDR3 DNA: TGTGCCAGCAGTTTAGCACAGGGTTACTACGAGCAGTACTTC
CDR3 protein: CASSLAQGYYEQYF

V gene: TRBV27
D gene: .
clone size: few
J gene: TRBJ1-5
CDR3 DNA: TGTGCCAGCAGGCCAGGGTCGGCCAATCAGCCCCAGCATTTT
CDR3 protein: CASRPGSANQPQHF

V gene: TRBV6-4
D gene: TRBD1
clone size: .
J gene: TRBJ2-7
CDR3 DNA: TGTGCCAGCAGTGGGGGACAGGGAAGACCCTACGAGCAGTACTTC
CDR3 protein: CASSGGQGRPYEQYF

V gene: TRBV7-8
D gene: TRBD1
clone size: .
J gene: TRBJ2-7
CDR3 DNA: TGTGCCAGCAGCTTAGCACCCCAACCGGGACAGGGGAACCACGAGCAGTACTTC
CDR3 protein: CASSLAPQPGQGNHEQYF

V gene: TRBV20-1
D gene: TRBD1
clone size: .
J gene: TRBJ1-6
CDR3 DNA: TGCAGTGCGACCCTCCGGGACAGGGTGCTTTCACCCCTCCACTTT
CDR3 protein: CSATLRDRVLSPLHF

V gene: TRBV24-1
D gene: TRBD1
clone size: .
J gene: TRBJ1-6
CDR3 DNA: TGTGCCACCAGTGATCTCCGGGACAGGGATTCACCCCTCCACTTT
CDR3 protein: CATSDLRDRDSPLHF

V gene: TRBV5-1
D gene: .
clone size: .
J gene: TRBJ1-1
CDR3 DNA: TGCACCAGCGGGGGGTCCTACAATGAAGCTTTCTTT
CDR3 protein: CTSGGSYNEAFF

V gene: TRBV7-9
D gene: .
clone size: few
J gene: TRBJ1-1
CDR3 DNA: TGTGCCAGCAGCGCACCCGGACAGAACACTGAAGCTTTCTTT
CDR3 protein: CASSAPGQNTEAFF

V gene: TRBV20-1
D gene: .
clone size: many
J gene: TRBJ2-5
CDR3 DNA: TGCAGTGCTCCCGCGGCTGTAGGGGAGACCCAGTACTTC
CDR3 protein: CSAPAAVGETQYF

V gene: TRBV5-1
D gene: .
clone size: many
J gene: TRBJ2-1
CDR3 DNA: TGCGCCAGCAGCTTGGGCAGGACAGGGAGTGGCTCGGGGGGGATCCACAATGAGCAGTTCTTC
CDR3 protein: CASSLGRTGSGSGGIHNEQFF

V gene: TRBV7-9
D gene: .
clone size: many
J gene: TRBJ2-4
CDR3 DNA: TGTGCCAGCAGCATCCCCTTAAGGGCGGAGGGGGTAAACATTCAGTACTTC
CDR3 protein: CASSIPLRAEGVNIQYF

V gene: TRBV4-3
D gene: .
clone size: few
J gene: TRBJ1-2
CDR3 DNA: TGCGCCAGCAGCCGGGGCCGACAGTCGTCGTGGTATGGCTACACCTTC
CDR3 protein: CASSRGRQSSWYGYTF

V gene: TRBV7-2
D gene: .
clone size: .
J gene: TRBJ2-2
CDR3 DNA: TGTGCCAGCAGCCCACGGGACTTCCCCGGGGAGCTGTTTTTT
CDR3 protein: CASSPRDFPGELFF

V gene: TRBV4-3
D gene: .
clone size: few
J gene: TRBJ2-1
CDR3 DNA: TGCGCCAGCAGCCAAGAAAGGAGTTCTTGGGGGTACGCCCGGGATGAGCAGTTCTTC
CDR3 protein: CASSQERSSWGYARDEQFF

V gene: TRBV7-3
D gene: .
clone size: .
J gene: TRBJ2-3
CDR3 DNA: TGTGCCAGCAGCTCGATCAGGGGAACAGATACGCAGTATTTT
CDR3 protein: CASSSIRGTDTQYF

V gene: TRBV20-1
D gene: .
clone size: few
J gene: TRBJ2-7
CDR3 DNA: TGCAGTGCTAGAATGTCGGACAGCTACGAGCAGTACTTC
CDR3 protein: CSARMSDSYEQYF

V gene: TRBV14
D gene: TRBD2
clone size: few
J gene: TRBJ2-1
CDR3 DNA: TGTGCCAGCAGCCCGTTGACTAGCGGGGTCCCTTTGAGTAATGAGCAGTTCTTC
CDR3 protein: CASSPLTSGVPLSNEQFF

V gene: TRBV20-1
D gene: .
clone size: few
J gene: TRBJ1-1
CDR3 DNA: TGCAGTGCTAGAGATCCGGGGATGAACACTGAAGCTTTCTTT
CDR3 protein: CSARDPGMNTEAFF

V gene: TRBV5-1
D gene: TRBD1
clone size: few
J gene: TRBJ1-1
CDR3 DNA: TGCGCCACCCAGGGGGCGCGGGACACTGAAGCTTTCTTT
CDR3 protein: CATQGARDTEAFF

V gene: TRBV10-3
D gene: TRBD2
clone size: many
J gene: TRBJ2-7
CDR3 DNA: TGTGCCATCAGTGAGTGGGGCGGGGGGCCGCACGAGCAGTACTTC
CDR3 protein: CAISEWGGGPHEQYF